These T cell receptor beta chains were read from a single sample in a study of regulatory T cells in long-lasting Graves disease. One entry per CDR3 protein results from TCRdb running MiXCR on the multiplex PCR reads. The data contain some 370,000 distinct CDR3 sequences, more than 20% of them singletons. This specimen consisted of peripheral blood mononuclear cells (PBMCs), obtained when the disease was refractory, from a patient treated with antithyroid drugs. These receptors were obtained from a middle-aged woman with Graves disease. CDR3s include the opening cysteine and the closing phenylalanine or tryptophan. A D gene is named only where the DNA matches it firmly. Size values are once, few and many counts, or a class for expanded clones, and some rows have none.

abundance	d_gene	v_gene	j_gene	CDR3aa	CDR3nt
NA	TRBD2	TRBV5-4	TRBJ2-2	CASSSGLAETNTGEPFF	TGTGCCAGCAGCTCGGGACTAGCGGAGACGAACACCGGGGAGCCGTTTTTT
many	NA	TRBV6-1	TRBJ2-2	CAIPQGITGELFF	TGTGCCATCCCCCAAGGAATCACCGGGGAGCTGTTTTTT
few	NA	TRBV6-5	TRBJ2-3	CASSYAGFGTDTQYF	TGTGCCAGCAGTTACGCGGGATTTGGCACAGATACGCAGTATTTT
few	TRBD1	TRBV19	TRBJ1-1	CASADDRGKEAFF	TGTGCCAGTGCGGATGACAGGGGTAAAGAAGCTTTCTTT
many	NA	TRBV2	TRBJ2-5	CASSDRETQYF	TGTGCCAGCAGTGACAGGGAGACCCAGTACTTC
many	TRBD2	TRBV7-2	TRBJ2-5	CASSRVIAGDTQYF	TGTGCCAGCAGCCGGGTGATAGCGGGAGACACCCAGTACTTC
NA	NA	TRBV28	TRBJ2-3	CASSPSSPLTDTQYF	TGTGCCAGCAGTCCCAGCAGCCCTCTCACAGATACGCAGTATTTT
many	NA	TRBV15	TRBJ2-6	CATSRTPLAGPHLTF	TGTGCCACCAGCAGAACCCCCCTCGCAGGGCCGCACCTGACTTTC
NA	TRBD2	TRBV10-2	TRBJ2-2	CASRLAGGPGELFF	TGCGCCAGCAGGCTAGCGGGAGGGCCCGGGGAGCTGTTTTTT
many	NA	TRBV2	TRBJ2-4	CASSVSGIQYF	TGTGCCAGCAGTGTATCGGGCATTCAGTACTTC
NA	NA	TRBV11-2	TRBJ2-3	CASSLGGTRTDTQYF	TGTGCCAGCAGCTTAGGTGGGACACGCACAGATACGCAGTATTTT
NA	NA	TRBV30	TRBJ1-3	CAWDIGSGNTIYF	TGTGCCTGGGACATCGGCTCTGGAAACACCATATATTTT
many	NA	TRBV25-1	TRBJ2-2	CASSQSNTGELFF	TGTGCCAGCAGTCAGTCGAACACCGGGGAGCTGTTTTTT
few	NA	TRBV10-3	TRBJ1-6	CAISDSVHNSPLHF	TGTGCCATCAGTGACTCTGTTCATAATTCACCCCTCCACTTT
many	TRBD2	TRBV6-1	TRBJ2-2	CASRAHSGKAGELFF	TGTGCCAGCAGAGCCCACAGCGGGAAGGCCGGGGAGCTGTTTTTT
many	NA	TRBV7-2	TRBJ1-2	CASSLHREIYGYTF	TGTGCCAGCAGCTTACATCGAGAAATCTATGGCTACACCTTC
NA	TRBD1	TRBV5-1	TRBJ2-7	CASSLWTGSGSEQYF	TGCGCCAGCAGCTTGTGGACAGGGTCCGGCTCCGAGCAGTACTTC
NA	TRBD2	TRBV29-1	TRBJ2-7	CSVLGGSRGYEQYF	TGCAGCGTCCTGGGAGGGTCAAGAGGGTACGAGCAGTACTTC
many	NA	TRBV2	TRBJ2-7	CASSGYLYEQYF	TGTGCCAGCAGTGGCTACCTCTACGAGCAGTACTTC
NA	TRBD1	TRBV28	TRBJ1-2	CVTSRQGVNYGYTF	TGTGTGACCTCAAGACAGGGGGTCAACTATGGCTACACCTTC
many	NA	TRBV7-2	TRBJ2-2	CASSVSGNTGELFF	TGTGCCAGCAGCGTCAGCGGGAACACCGGGGAGCTGTTTTTT
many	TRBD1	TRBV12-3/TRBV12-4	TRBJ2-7	CASSFRQGWEQYF	TGTGCCAGCAGTTTTCGACAGGGGTGGGAGCAGTACTTC
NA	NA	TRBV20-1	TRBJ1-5	CSAPDNSNQPQHF	TGCAGTGCTCCTGATAATAGCAATCAGCCCCAGCATTTT
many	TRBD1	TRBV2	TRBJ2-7	CASWTGEHEQYF	TGTGCCAGCTGGACAGGGGAACACGAGCAGTACTTC
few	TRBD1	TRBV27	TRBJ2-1	CASSRQGRYNEQFF	TGTGCCAGCAGTCGACAGGGCCGCTACAATGAGCAGTTCTTC
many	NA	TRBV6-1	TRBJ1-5	CASKDGLYSNQPQHF	TGTGCCAGCAAAGACGGCCTCTATAGCAATCAGCCCCAGCATTTT
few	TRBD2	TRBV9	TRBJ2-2	CASSVGLAGGLNTGELFF	TGTGCCAGCAGCGTAGGGCTAGCGGGAGGTCTTAACACCGGGGAGCTGTTTTTT
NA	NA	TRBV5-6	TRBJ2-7	CASSSMHRNEQYF	TGTGCCAGCAGCAGCATGCACAGGAACGAGCAGTACTTC
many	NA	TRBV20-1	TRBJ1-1	CSARGPRNTEAFF	TGCAGTGCTCGCGGACCGAGGAACACTGAAGCTTTCTTT
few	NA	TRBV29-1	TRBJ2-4	CSVANPIQYF	TGCAGCGTTGCAAACCCCATTCAGTACTTC
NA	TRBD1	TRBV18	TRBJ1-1	CASSPRIQGGTEAFF	TGTGCCAGCTCACCAAGAATCCAGGGGGGAACTGAAGCTTTCTTT
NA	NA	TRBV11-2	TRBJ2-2	CASSLGLGGERPGELFF	TGTGCCAGCAGCTTAGGGCTCGGGGGAGAACGGCCCGGGGAGCTGTTTTTT
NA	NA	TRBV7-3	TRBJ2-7	CASSSTIDSYEQYF	TGTGCCAGCAGCTCAACTATCGACAGCTACGAGCAGTACTTC
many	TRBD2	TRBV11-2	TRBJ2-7	CASSRNPGLAGGPGEQYF	TGTGCCAGCAGCCGAAATCCGGGACTAGCGGGAGGCCCTGGCGAGCAGTACTTC
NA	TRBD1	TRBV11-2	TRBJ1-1	CASSLDQTGGASPMNTEAFF	TGTGCCAGCAGCTTAGACCAAACAGGGGGCGCGAGTCCCATGAACACTGAAGCTTTCTTT
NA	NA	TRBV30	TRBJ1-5	CAWSRDRNQPQHF	TGTGCCTGGAGCCGGGACCGCAATCAGCCCCAGCATTTT
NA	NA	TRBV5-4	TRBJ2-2	CASSPLAVPRYTGELFF	TGTGCCAGCAGCCCGTTGGCCGTTCCTAGGTACACCGGGGAGCTGTTTTTT
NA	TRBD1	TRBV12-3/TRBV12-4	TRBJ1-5	CASSQGWTGGSYSNQPQHF	TGTGCCAGCAGCCAAGGGTGGACAGGGGGCTCCTATAGCAATCAGCCCCAGCATTTT
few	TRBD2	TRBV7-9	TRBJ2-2	CASSLPAGIAGELFF	TGTGCCAGCAGCTTACCAGCGGGGATCGCCGGGGAGCTGTTTTTT
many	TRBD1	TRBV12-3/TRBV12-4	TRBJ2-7	CASSRDRVDEQYF	TGTGCCAGCAGTAGGGACAGGGTGGACGAGCAGTACTTC
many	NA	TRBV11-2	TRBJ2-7	CASSFTTGRGYEQYF	TGTGCCAGCAGCTTTACGACAGGGAGGGGATACGAGCAGTACTTC
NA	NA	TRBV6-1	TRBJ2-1	CASSPSGPSYNEQFF	TGTGCCAGCAGCCCGAGCGGACCCTCCTACAATGAGCAGTTCTTC
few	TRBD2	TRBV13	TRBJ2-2	CASSLRLAGGSGELFF	TGTGCCAGCAGCTTAAGACTAGCGGGAGGTAGCGGGGAGCTGTTTTTT
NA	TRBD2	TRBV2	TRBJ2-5	CASSQSRGTSGQETQYF	TGTGCCAGCAGCCAATCCCGCGGGACTAGCGGACAAGAGACCCAGTACTTC
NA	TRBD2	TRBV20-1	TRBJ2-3	CSARDSGSSDTQYF	TGCAGTGCTAGAGATAGCGGGAGCTCAGATACGCAGTATTTT
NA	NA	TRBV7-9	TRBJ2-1	CASSLGRGRFTYNEQFF	TGTGCCAGCAGCTTGGGCAGGGGGAGGTTTACCTACAATGAGCAGTTCTTC
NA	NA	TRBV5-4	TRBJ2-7	CASSLSVRATRTYEQYF	TGTGCCAGCAGCTTGTCGGTTCGGGCGACACGAACCTACGAGCAGTACTTC
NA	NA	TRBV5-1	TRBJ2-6	CASRGASSGANVLTF	TGCGCCAGCAGAGGGGCTTCATCTGGGGCCAACGTCCTGACTTTC